The 17 T cell receptor beta chains reported below all come from one sample, sequenced in a study of cytomegalovirus exposure and HLA in healthy donors. PCR involved 60 Vbeta and 13 Jbeta primers. The repertoire was sequenced with immunoSEQ multiplex PCR; TCRdb's copy has only in-frame clones and lacks some. The table has some 190,000 clones, approximately 84% seen once. Sequenced sample: PBMCs. These TCRs come from a female donor in good health and CMV-seronegative.

In nucleotides, the CDR3 is TGTGCCAGCAGCGGGAGACAGGGTCACAATGAGCAGTTCTTC. Its translation is CASSGRQGHNEQFF. V is TRBV9 and J is TRBJ2-1; 7 bases agree with TRBD1. This CDR3 has 14 residues. Germline values: CDR1 SGDLS, CDR2 YYNGEE. V lost 3 bases to trimming and J lost 5 bases; unmatched junction nucleotides: 5.

The sample holds a few counts of this clone. As DNA, the CDR3 is TGTGCCACCCGACCCGGGGGGTCCGGGGAGCTGTTTTTT. It codes for CATRPGGSGELFF. The J gene is TRBJ2-2, the V gene TRBV6-5; 7 bases line up with TRBD2. Germline CDR1 MNHEY, CDR2 SVGAGI. The CDR3 totals 13 residues. J lost 6 bases, V lost 10 bases, and 8 bases had no gene match.

This sequence joins TRBV7-9 and TRBJ1-1, with D hard to call. Germline CDR1 SEHNR, CDR2 FQNEAQ (reference sequence). With 3 bases removed from V and 7 bases from J, the gap between germline ends came to 9 bases. The CDR3 consists of 12 residues. CDR3 sequence: CASSFETGEAFF. The CDR3 DNA sequence: TGTGCCAGCAGCTTCGAGACGGGTGAAGCTTTCTTT.

V gene TRBV9 combines with J gene TRBJ2-7; no clear D. The V gene's germline CDR1 is SGDLS and CDR2 YYNGEE. The germline V and J ends were trimmed by 0 bases and 5 bases, with 9 bases remaining between them. This CDR3 has 13 residues. This chain's CDR3 is CASSVAGNNEQYF. The CDR3 nucleotides are TGTGCCAGCAGCGTAGCGGGTAACAACGAGCAGTACTTC.

This clone came up once. The genes are TRBV5-1 and TRBJ2-2, with D perhaps TRBD2 (6 bases). The CDR3 is made up of 15 amino acids. The V end lost 4 bases, the J end lost 6 bases, and 16 bases lay between the germline ends. CDR1 SGHRS and CDR2 YFSETQ come from the germline V gene. The DNA of the CDR3 is TGCGCCAGCAGCCCGTACGGGAGCGAGGCCGGGGAGCTGTTTTTT. It translates to CASSPYGSEAGELFF.

V gene TRBV29-1 combines with J gene TRBJ1-2, with 9 bases identical to TRBD1. Germline trimming cut 2 bases from V and 5 bases from J; bases unmatched to any gene: 15. This CDR3 contains 17 residues. From germline, CDR1 is SQVTM and CDR2 ANQGSEA. The CDR3 here is CSVESGGTGSLSYGYTF. The CDR3 nucleotides are TGCAGCGTTGAATCCGGCGGGACAGGGTCTTTAAGTTATGGCTACACCTTC.

The chain uses TRBV6-6 and TRBJ2-5, with 14 nucleotides matching TRBD2. Losses at the gene ends were 5 bases for V and 7 bases for J; bases not matched to a gene: 0. The CDR3 is 13 amino acids. CDR1 and CDR2 from the germline V gene are MNHNY and SVGAGI (reference sequence). CDR3 sequence: CASSGLAGGTQYF. The CDR3 region has the DNA TGTGCCAGCAGTGGACTAGCGGGGGGGACCCAGTACTTC.

Of note for this clone: Other nucleotide sequences in the sample specify the same CDR3. V usage is TRBV27 and J usage is TRBJ1-1; tentatively, D is TRBD1 (5 bases). The CDR3 runs to 13 residues. Germline assignment: CDR1 MNHEY and CDR2 SMNVEV (reference sequence). The V gene lost 2 bases and the J gene lost 3 bases, with 7 bases spanning the gap. In nucleotides, the CDR3 is TGTGCCAGCAGTTTAGGAGGGGACACTGAAGCTTTCTTT. Protein sequence: CASSLGGDTEAFF.

The chain joins TRBV6-6 to TRBJ1-2; the D gene is possibly TRBD1 (5 bases). The CDR3 loop spans 15 amino acids. V lost 6 bases and J lost 6, with 20 bases in between. Germline V gives CDR1 MNHNY, CDR2 SVGAGI (reference sequence). The CDR3 region is CASSTSSGGRDGYTF. DNA for the CDR3: TGTGCCAGCAGCACTAGTTCGGGGGGAAGGGATGGCTACACCTTC.

This chain joins TRBV7-6 and TRBJ2-3, with TRBD2 identical over 9 bases. Germline CDR1 is SGHVS and CDR2 is FNYEAQ. The CDR3 loop spans 15 amino acids. J lost 4 bases, V lost 4 bases, and 6 bases had no gene match. The CDR3 DNA reads TGTGCCAGCAGCTCGATAGCGGGAGAACCAGATACGCAGTATTTT. Translated: CASSSIAGEPDTQYF.

The rearrangement uses TRBV28 and TRBJ2-5; D perhaps matches TRBD2 (7 bases). The length of the CDR3 is 16 residues. Between the trimmed V and J ends, which lost 3 bases and 5 bases, there was a span of 19 bases. Germline-derived CDR1 and CDR2 are MDHEN and SYDVKM. This chain's CDR3 is CASSLTQGGGVETQYF. The CDR3 nucleotides are TGTGCCAGCAGTTTGACCCAGGGAGGGGGGGTCGAGACCCAGTACTTC.

As for this clone: The sample holds other DNA sequences that translate to the same CDR3. The chain employs TRBV19 and TRBJ2-2; TRBD1 aligns across 7 bases. Germline trimming cut 3 bases from V and 6 bases from J; bases unmatched to any gene: 7. CDR3 size: 15 residues. Germline loops: CDR1 LNHDA, CDR2 SQIVND (reference sequence). Here the CDR3 reads CASSMGQGEPGELFF. The CDR3 DNA sequence: TGTGCCAGTAGTATGGGGCAGGGGGAACCCGGGGAGCTGTTTTTT.

This clone turned up a few times. The chain carries TRBV6-5 and TRBJ2-7; a weak D match, TRBD2 (6 bases). The germline V gene has CDR1 MNHEY and CDR2 SVGAGI. Trimming pared 5 bases from V and 1 base from J, leaving 15 bases between. The CDR3 is 15 residues long. CDR3 bases: TGTGCCAGCAGTACGGCGGGGCCAGCTTCCTACGAGCAGTACTTC. This sequence encodes CASSTAGPASYEQYF.

A few counts support this clone. The chain couples TRBV7-3 to TRBJ1-1; no firm D call. This CDR3 comprises 15 residues. Trimming took 1 base from V and 0 from J, leaving 9 bases between them. Per germline, CDR1 SGHTA and CDR2 FQGTGA. The CDR3 region has the DNA TGTGCCAGCAGCTTAAGTCCCGCGATGAACACTGAAGCTTTCTTT. Protein product: CASSLSPAMNTEAFF.

The chain combines TRBV6-1 with TRBJ1-3; D perhaps matches TRBD1 (5 bases). The CDR3 length is 15 residues. Germline loops: CDR1 MNHNS, CDR2 SASEGT. Trimming cost V 4 bases and J 0 bases, with 10 bases left between them. The CDR3 region is CASSGGLLSGNTIYF. The CDR3 region has the DNA TGTGCCAGCAGTGGGGGACTGCTCTCTGGAAACACCATATATTTT.

The CDR3 bases are TGTGCCAGCAGCCTGACTAGCTGGGGAGATACGCAGTATTTT. It translates to CASSLTSWGDTQYF. The chain employs TRBV7-2 and TRBJ2-3; the match to TRBD2 covers 7 bases. The CDR3 length is 14 residues. In germline, CDR1 is SGHTA, CDR2 FQGNSA. Germline trimming cut 5 bases from V and 5 bases from J; bases unmatched to any gene: 7. The full variable domain, its missing parts supplied by reference TRBV7-2 and TRBJ2-3, is GAGVSQSPSNKVTEKGKDVELRCDPISGHTALYWYRQSLGQGLEFLIYFQGNSAPDKSGLPSDRFSAERTGGSVSTLTIQRTQQEDSAVYLCASSLTSWGDTQYFGPGTRLTVL.

V and J are TRBV27 and TRBJ1-5; D uncertain. The V gene lost 7 bases and the J gene lost 3 bases, with 13 bases spanning the gap. Germline CDR1 and CDR2: MNHEY and SMNVEV (reference sequence). The CDR3 is 14 residues long. CDR3 in amino acids: CASKNRGNNQPQHF. CDR3 nucleotides: TGTGCCAGCAAAAATCGGGGAAACAATCAGCCCCAGCATTTT.